The 25 T cell receptor beta chains given below trace back to one sample, sequenced in a study of blood T cell repertoires in COVID-19. The table came from immunoSEQ multiplex PCR; TCRdb's copy has only in-frame clones and leaves some out. The table includes 37,000 or so clones, around nine tenths detected once. The sample taken for sequencing was peripheral blood. These receptors came from a man between 60 and 70 years old with active COVID-19.

The chain is built from TRBV6-4 and TRBJ2-7; D possibly corresponds to TRBD1 (9 bases). This CDR3 has 19 amino acids. The V end was cut by 0 bases, the J end by 3 bases, with 24 bases between. Germline-derived CDR1 and CDR2 are MRHNA and SNTAGT. The CDR3: CASSDSSGTGQRELYEQYF. The CDR3 DNA follows: TGTGCCAGCAGTGACTCCTCCGGGACAGGGCAGCGGGAGCTCTACGAGCAGTACTTC.

There are a few counts of this clone. The genes are TRBV6-2 or TRBV6-3 and TRBJ1-1; D not resolved. Germline assignment: CDR1 MNHEY and CDR2 SVGEGT. V was cut by 5 bases and J by 1 base, with 17 bases left in between. The CDR3 has 16 amino acids. CDR3 sequence reads: CASSDPPGQENTEAFF. The CDR3 bases are TGTGCCAGCAGTGACCCCCCTGGGCAGGAGAACACTGAAGCTTTCTTT.

The rearrangement uses TRBV5-1 and TRBJ1-4, with a tentative D call TRBD1 (6 bases). In germline, CDR1 is SGHRS, CDR2 YFSETQ. Trimming took off 4 bases at V and 4 bases at J, with 11 bases between the two ends. The CDR3 loop spans 14 amino acids. In DNA, the CDR3 is TGCGCCAGCAGCCAAGACAGGAATAATGAAAAACTGTTTTTT. Its translation: CASSQDRNNEKLFF. Based on the CDR3 plus reference TRBV5-1 and TRBJ1-4, the full variable domain is KAGVTQTPRYLIKTRGQQVTLSCSPISGHRSVSWYQQTPGQGLQFLFEYFSETQRNKGNFPGRFSGRQFSNSRSEMNVSTLELGDSALYLCASSQDRNNEKLFFGSGTQLSVL.

The chain joins TRBV16 to TRBJ2-5; TRBD2 aligns across 10 bases. The V gene end was trimmed by 4 bases and the J gene end by 4 bases; junction bases not matched to a gene: 6. CDR1 is KGHSY, CDR2 FQNENV, per germline. The CDR3 is made up of 15 amino acids. In nucleotides, the CDR3 is TGTGCCAGCAGCCCGCCTAGCGGGAGTGGAGAGACCCAGTACTTC. Translation: CASSPPSGSGETQYF.

V is TRBV7-9 and J is TRBJ2-1; D possibly corresponds to TRBD2 (7 bases). The CDR3 loop spans 13 amino acids. From germline, CDR1 is SEHNR and CDR2 FQNEAQ (reference sequence). The CDR3 region has the DNA TGTGCAACGGGGGGCAGCTCCTACAATGAGCAGTTCTTC. This translates into CATGGSSYNEQFF.

The genes are TRBV28 and TRBJ2-2; D possibly corresponds to TRBD1 (5 bases). Trimming took off 3 bases at V and 6 bases at J, with 17 bases between the two ends. Germline V gene lookup returns CDR1 MDHEN and CDR2 SYDVKM. This CDR3 spans 16 amino acids. The CDR3 is CASSLFPGHGPGELFF. As DNA, the CDR3 is TGTGCCAGCAGTTTGTTTCCCGGACACGGCCCCGGGGAGCTGTTTTTT.

V is TRBV19 and J is TRBJ1-4; the match to TRBD1 covers 7 bases. V lost 5 bases and J lost 8; bases outside the gene matches: 8. Germline V gene data show CDR1 as LNHDA and CDR2 as SQIVND (reference sequence). This CDR3 spans 14 amino acids. This chain's CDR3 is CASSRGTADEKLFF. CDR3 bases: TGTGCCAGTAGTCGGGGGACAGCGGACGAAAAACTGTTTTTT.

This chain joins TRBV28 and TRBJ1-5, with 9 bases lining up with TRBD1. Germline V gene data show CDR1 as MDHEN and CDR2 as SYDVKM. There are 15 residues in the CDR3. The junction had 7 bases not matched to a gene; V was cut back by 4 bases and J by 6 bases. CDR3 DNA: TGTGCCAGCAGTTCCGGACAGGGGCTGCGTCAGCCCCAGCATTTT. Its translation is CASSSGQGLRQPQHF.

The chain is built from TRBV11-1 and TRBJ2-1, with no clear D. V gave up 1 base and J gave up 1 base, with 8 bases separating them. In germline, CDR1 is SGHAT, CDR2 FQDESV (reference sequence). This CDR3 spans 15 amino acids. The CDR3, as DNA: TGTGCCAGCAGCTTAGAACTGGAGTCCTACAATGAGCAGTTCTTC. Protein product: CASSLELESYNEQFF. The variable domain in full, completed from reference TRBV11-1 and TRBJ2-1, reads EAEVAQSPRYKITEKSQAVAFWCDPISGHATLYWYRQILGQGPELLVQFQDESVVDDSQLPKDRFSAERLKGVDSTLKIQPAELGDSAMYLCASSLELESYNEQFFGPGTRLTVL.

This chain joins TRBV2 and TRBJ2-7, with D perhaps matching TRBD1 or TRBD2 (10 bases each). V was clipped by 6 bases and J by 3 bases, with 33 bases between them. CDR3 length: 20 residues. Germline V gives CDR1 SNHLY, CDR2 FYNNEI. The CDR3 reads CASSPRSRDRGTSGDYEQYF. The CDR3 region has the DNA TGTGCCAGCAGCCCACGGAGCCGGGACAGGGGAACTAGCGGGGACTACGAGCAGTACTTC.

The V call is TRBV4-1, the J call TRBJ2-5; 9 positions match TRBD1. The CDR3 loop spans 18 amino acids. Unmatched junction bases numbered 9, after V lost 1 base and J lost 0 bases. CDR1 is MGHRA and CDR2 is YSYEKL in the germline V gene. The CDR3 DNA reads TGCGCCAGCAGCCAAGCCCCTTGGACAGGGGAATACCAAGAGACCCAGTACTTC. It translates to CASSQAPWTGEYQETQYF.

The chain joins TRBV7-8 to TRBJ2-1; the match to TRBD2 covers 15 bases. CDR3 length: 17 amino acids. Looked up from germline, CDR1 is SGHVS and CDR2 is FQNEAQ. Unmatched junction bases numbered 6, after V lost 6 bases and J lost 3 bases. The CDR3 bases are TGTGCCAGCAGGGGGACTAGCGGGAGGTTAGACTACAATGAGCAGTTCTTC. As protein: CASRGTSGRLDYNEQFF.

The V and J genes are TRBV18 and TRBJ1-6; unclear D gene. Germline CDR1 KGHSH, CDR2 LQKENI. V gave up 3 bases and J gave up 5 bases, with 17 bases separating them. There are 17 residues in the CDR3. In DNA form, the CDR3 reads TGTGCCAGCTCACCGTTCCGGGGTTTTGTGGATAATTCACCCCTCCACTTT. This encodes CASSPFRGFVDNSPLHF.

The CDR3 sequence is CASSPLHSNSGANVLTF. In nucleotides, the CDR3 is TGTGCCAGCAGCCCCCTCCACAGCAACTCTGGGGCCAACGTCCTGACTTTC. V usage is TRBV3-1 (or the pseudogene TRBV3-2) and J usage is TRBJ2-6; D is uncertain. The V end lost 4 bases, the J end lost 0 bases, and 13 bases lay between the germline ends. This CDR3 comprises 17 residues. Per germline, CDR1 LGHDT and CDR2 YNNKEL (reference sequence).

The rearrangement uses TRBV7-2 and TRBJ2-2; 11 nucleotides agree with TRBD2. The CDR3 runs 18 residues. Germline values: CDR1 SGHTA, CDR2 FQGNSA. V lost 5 bases and J lost 0; bases outside the gene matches: 8. This CDR3 reads CASSLWGLAESNTGELFF. DNA for the CDR3: TGTGCCAGCAGCCTGTGGGGACTAGCGGAGTCGAACACCGGGGAGCTGTTTTTT.

The rearrangement links TRBV3-1 (or the pseudogene TRBV3-2) to TRBJ2-1; 7 nucleotides match TRBD2. The V and J ends lost 10 bases and 4 bases, in that order; junction bases with no gene match: 4. The CDR3 consists of 12 residues. Germline V gene lookup returns CDR1 LGHDT and CDR2 YNNKEL (reference sequence). CDR3 loop: CATRDYYNEQFF. CDR3 nucleotides: TGTGCCACCAGGGACTATTACAATGAGCAGTTCTTC.

The rearrangement joins TRBV7-3 to TRBJ2-3; D is undetermined. The germline V gene encodes CDR1 SGHTA and CDR2 FQGTGA. CDR3 size: 13 residues. V dropped 5 bases and J dropped 3 bases, with 9 bases sitting between them. Here the CDR3 reads CASSAGRTDTQYF. In DNA form, the CDR3 reads TGTGCCAGCAGCGCAGGCCGAACAGATACGCAGTATTTT.

The chain joins TRBV18 to TRBJ1-3, with TRBD1 matching 9 bases. The CDR3 extends over 16 amino acids. CDR1 and CDR2 (germline): KGHSH, LQKENI. Losses at the gene ends were 3 bases for V and 2 bases for J; bases not matched to a gene: 5. CDR3 in DNA: TGTGCCAGCTCACCGGAACAGGGGGCGGCTGGAAACACCATATATTTT. This codes for CASSPEQGAAGNTIYF.

This chain links TRBV29-1 with TRBJ2-1; TRBD1 is a possible D gene (5 bases). From germline, CDR1 is SQVTM and CDR2 ANQGSEA. The V and J ends lost 4 bases and 10 bases respectively, with 11 bases between them. This CDR3 comprises 11 residues. The CDR3 loop is CSVGPGYEQFF. The CDR3 bases are TGCAGCGTTGGACCAGGGTACGAGCAGTTCTTC.

In its sample, this clone was seen once. The chain recombines TRBV5-5 with TRBJ2-3; the D gene is possibly TRBD1 (6 bases). Deletions cut 0 bases from V and 0 bases from J, with 8 bases between. CDR3 length equals 15 residues. From germline, CDR1 is SGHKS and CDR2 YYEKEE (reference sequence). The CDR3 sequence is CASSLVGASTDTQYF. CDR3 DNA sequence: TGTGCCAGCAGCTTGGTGGGGGCCAGCACAGATACGCAGTATTTT.

V gene TRBV10-2 combines with J gene TRBJ1-5; D unclear. The germline gives CDR1 WSHSY, CDR2 SAAADI. There are 14 residues in the CDR3. V shed 2 bases and J shed 7 bases, with 12 bases lying between them. The CDR3 protein is CASSESNQEQPQHF. CDR3 nucleotides: TGCGCCAGCAGTGAGAGTAATCAAGAGCAGCCCCAGCATTTT.

V gene TRBV2 combines with J gene TRBJ2-3; D unclear. Germline V CDR1 and CDR2: SNHLY, FYNNEI. V was shortened by 2 bases and J by 5 bases, with 11 bases between the two germline ends. This CDR3 is 14 amino acids long. The CDR3 spells CASSELVRGDTQYF. The CDR3 DNA is TGTGCCAGCAGTGAATTGGTTAGAGGAGATACGCAGTATTTT.

The chain has TRBV5-8 and TRBJ2-7; D is unresolved. The V end was cut by 2 bases, the J end by 0 bases, with 9 bases between. Germline loops: CDR1 SGHTS, CDR2 YDEGEE. The CDR3 is made up of 14 amino acids. In DNA form, the CDR3 reads TGTGCCAGCAGCTTCCCCCCGAGCTCCTACGAGCAGTACTTC. It translates to CASSFPPSSYEQYF.

In this sample, this clone turned up once. V gene TRBV19 combines with J gene TRBJ2-1; D is unclear. The CDR3 has 15 residues. V was clipped by 2 bases and J by 0 bases, with 8 bases between them. Germline V gene lookup returns CDR1 LNHDA and CDR2 SQIVND (reference sequence). The CDR3 DNA sequence: TGTGCCAGTAGTATACGCGGTAGCTCCTACAATGAGCAGTTCTTC. Encoded protein: CASSIRGSSYNEQFF.

The gene calls are TRBV7-3 and TRBJ2-2, with 12 positions matching TRBD2. V shed 4 bases and J 2 bases; nucleotides not matched to a gene: 5. Per the germline V gene, CDR1 is SGHTA and CDR2 is FQGTGA. The CDR3 has 17 residues. As DNA, the CDR3 is TGTGCCAGCAGCTCCCGGACTAGCGGGGCTAACACCGGGGAGCTGTTTTTT. As protein: CASSSRTSGANTGELFF.